This TCR beta chain was obtained from a study of cytomegalovirus exposure and HLA in healthy donors. Points from the study as a whole: An apparent linkage of common viral pathogens to several of the most significant clusters emerged in a later analysis. Looking again later, the authors saw that most CMV-associated TCR beta chains seemed HLA-restricted. It was only CMV serostatus that was available as immune exposure information.

In its sample, this clone was seen once. The antigen is unknown. A read error may produce the germline difference seen at one junction end. Amplification used 60 Vbeta primers and 13 Jbeta primers. Using immunoSEQ multiplex PCR, the repertoire was profiled, and TCRdb retains in-frame clones only, with some absent. This sample yields 150,000 or so clones, of which roughly four fifths are seen a single time; under 2% belongs to the top ten. Germline CDR1 and CDR2: SGHDT and YYEEEE. The length of the CDR3 is 17 residues. Sequencing was performed on PBMCs. This receptor was taken from a man in his forties or fifties in good health and CMV-seronegative. This chain uses TRBV5-6 with TRBJ2-4; 8 positions match TRBD1. The CDR3 here is CASSLIWTGSAKNSQYF. CDR3 in DNA: TGTGCCAGCAGCTTGATTTGGACAGGGTCTGCCAAAAACAGTCAGTACTTC.